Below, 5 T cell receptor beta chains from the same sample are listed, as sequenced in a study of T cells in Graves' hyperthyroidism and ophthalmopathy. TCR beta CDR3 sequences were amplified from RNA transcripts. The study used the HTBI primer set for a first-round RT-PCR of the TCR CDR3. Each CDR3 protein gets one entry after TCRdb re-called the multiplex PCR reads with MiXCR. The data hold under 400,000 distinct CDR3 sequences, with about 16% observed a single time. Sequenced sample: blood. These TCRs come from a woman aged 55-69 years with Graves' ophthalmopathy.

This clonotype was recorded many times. CDR3 region: CASEGWASYTDTQYF. The CDR3 DNA follows: TGTGCCAGTGAGGGATGGGCCTCTTACACAGATACGCAGTATTTT. The gene calls are TRBV28 and TRBJ2-3, with D possibly TRBD2 on 5 matching bases. The CDR3 runs to 15 residues. Trimming removed 9 bases from V and 2 bases from J, with 18 bases in between. Germline CDR1 MDHEN, CDR2 SYDVKM.

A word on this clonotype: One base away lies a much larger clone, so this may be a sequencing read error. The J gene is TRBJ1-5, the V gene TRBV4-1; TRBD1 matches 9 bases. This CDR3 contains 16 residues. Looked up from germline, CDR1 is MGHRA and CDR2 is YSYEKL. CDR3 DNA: TGCGCCACCAGCCAAGACCGGACAGGGGTTAATCAGCCCCAGCATTTT. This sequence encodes CATSQDRTGVNQPQHF.

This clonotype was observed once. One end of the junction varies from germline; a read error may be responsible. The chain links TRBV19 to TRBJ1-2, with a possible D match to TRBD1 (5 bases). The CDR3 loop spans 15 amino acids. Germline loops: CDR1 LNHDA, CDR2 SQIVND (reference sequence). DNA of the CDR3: TGTGCCGGTAGTATAGAAAACAGGCCCTACTATGGCTACACCTTC. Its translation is CAGSIENRPYYGYTF.

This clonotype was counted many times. The CDR3 spells CASQQGQQSYNEQFF. CDR3 nucleotides: TGTGCCAGCCAACAGGGCCAGCAATCCTACAATGAGCAGTTCTTC. The chain joins TRBV5-8 to TRBJ2-1; D might be TRBD1 (6 bases). The CDR3 length is 15 residues. In germline, CDR1 is SGHTS, CDR2 YDEGEE. V lost 7 bases and J 1 base, leaving 15 bases between the germline ends.

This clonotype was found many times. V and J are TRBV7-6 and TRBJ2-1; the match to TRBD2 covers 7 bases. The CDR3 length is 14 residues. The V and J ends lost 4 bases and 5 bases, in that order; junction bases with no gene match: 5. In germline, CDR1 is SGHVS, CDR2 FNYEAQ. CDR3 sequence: CASSWEGEHNEQFF. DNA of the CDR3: TGTGCCAGCAGCTGGGAGGGTGAGCACAATGAGCAGTTCTTC.